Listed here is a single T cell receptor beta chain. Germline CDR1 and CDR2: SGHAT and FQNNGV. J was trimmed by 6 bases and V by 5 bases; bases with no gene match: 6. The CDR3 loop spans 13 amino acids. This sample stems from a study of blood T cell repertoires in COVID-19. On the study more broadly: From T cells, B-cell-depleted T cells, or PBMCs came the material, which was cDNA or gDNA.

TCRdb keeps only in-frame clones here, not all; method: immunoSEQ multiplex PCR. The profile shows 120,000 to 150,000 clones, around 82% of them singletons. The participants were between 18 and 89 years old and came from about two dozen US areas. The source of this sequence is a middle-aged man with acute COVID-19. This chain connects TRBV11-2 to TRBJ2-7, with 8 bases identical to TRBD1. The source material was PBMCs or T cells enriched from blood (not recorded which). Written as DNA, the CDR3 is TGTGCCAGCAGCCTGGGACAGGTCGGCGAGCAGTACTTC. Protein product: CASSLGQVGEQYF.